Sequencing of this TCR beta chain was carried out in a study of OX40 agonist ivuxolimab in advanced cancers. In the study overall: Ivuxolimab was a fully human IgG2 agonistic monoclonal antibody targeting the costimulatory receptor OX40 (CD134). The purpose of peripheral TCRbeta sequencing was to test whether ivuxolimab changed TCR sequence diversity and led to clonal T-cell expansion. Prior anti-PD-1, anti-PD-L1 or anti-CTLA-4 therapy was permitted, and 30% to 50% of dose-escalation patients had received checkpoint inhibitors. Partial responses occurred in three dose-escalation patients, of whom one had hepatocellular carcinoma and two had cutaneous melanoma. The paper describes the monotherapy dose-escalation part (N of about 55 patients) of the phase I trial of ivuxolimab. In the dose-escalation cohort, 70% to 85% of patients were male, and the mean age was roughly 60 years, with a range of roughly 20 to 80. Of the approximately 54 patients in dose escalation, about 20 had hepatocellular carcinoma, about 15 had melanoma, 9 had renal cell carcinoma and 9 had head and neck cancer. Intravenous ivuxolimab was administered to patients every 2 weeks at six dose levels: 0.01, 0.1, 0.3, 1.5, 3 and 10 mg/kg. Study-level results and caveats: Antigen specificity was not determined for the clonally expanded peripheral T cells. After ivuxolimab, CD8+ T cells had more expanded clones than CD4+ T cells on average. Clonal expansion of both CD4+ and CD8+ blood T cells was observed from baseline to week 6 at doses 0.1 to 3.0 mg/kg. Low levels of normalized T-cell clonal expansion were also seen in some patients who did not respond. In the 0.1-3.0 mg/kg groups, partial responders had among the lowest normalized peripheral clonal expansion, particularly in CD8+ T cells.

Patients with autoimmune disease history or receiving systemic immunosuppression were excluded from the trial. Peripheral blood for TCR sequencing was drawn from every dose cohort at baseline, at cycle 4 day 1 and at cycle 7 day 1. Samples came from an open-label, multicenter, first-in-human phase I dose-escalation trial of ivuxolimab. Adults with locally advanced or metastatic melanoma, renal cell carcinoma, hepatocellular carcinoma or head and neck squamous cell carcinoma were enrolled in the trial. CD4+ and CD8+ T cells were sorted separately from peripheral blood before TCR sequencing. The germline V gene specifies LGHNA as CDR1 and YNFKEQ as CDR2. Compared with germline, V lacks 0 bases and J lacks 8 bases; bases without a gene match: 10. Reading from cysteine to phenylalanine, the CDR3 counts 17 amino acids. Only the CDR3 DNA stays, 51 bases, in frame from base 1. Turning to this clone: Its antigen has not been determined. Base quality data are lacking; no much larger clone is found one base away.

Genomic DNA was isolated from the sorted cells so that the TCRbeta CDR3 region could be sequenced. TCRbeta CDR3 regions were sequenced using the immunoSEQ Assay. TCRdb provides this immuneACCESS table in a form limited to in-frame rearrangements. Some clones are lacking; in checked studies, under half of them reflect an unresolved V gene, and why the rest are absent is not known. The sample profile shows tens of thousands of clones; roughly nine tenths of them were found once. The ten largest clones represent more than 14% of the sample. The sequencing here drew on CD4+ or CD8+ T cells sorted from blood, taken in a trial of the OX40 agonist ivuxolimab. The receptor's source is an adult with an advanced solid tumor such as melanoma, head and neck, liver or kidney cancer. Recombination linked TRBV4-2 to TRBJ2-1, with 10 central nucleotides matching TRBD2. The DNA sequence is as follows: TGTGCCAGCAGCCAAGATAGGGCTAGCGGGAGACGGGATGAGCAGTTCTTC. Its coded protein is CASSQDRASGRRDEQFF.